These 6 T cell receptor beta chains were sequenced from one sample in a study of CD8 T cells in Susac syndrome. The RNA, 0.5 to 1 ug, was put through reverse transcription using random hexamers. A single record per CDR3 protein comes from TCRdb applying MiXCR to the immunoSEQ multiplex PCR reads. Of 120,000 or so distinct CDR3 sequences in the sample, roughly 94% were seen once. Input material: CD4+ T cells from PBMCs. Source of these receptors: a human donor with multiple sclerosis.

The chain is built from TRBV19 and TRBJ1-5; no clear D. Trimming pared 7 bases from V and 4 bases from J, leaving 17 bases between. CDR3 length: 15 amino acids. Germline lookup yields CDR1 LNHDA and CDR2 SQIVND (reference sequence). CDR3 amino acids: CASKGIAISNQPQHF. As DNA, the CDR3 is TGTGCCAGTAAGGGTATTGCAATAAGTAATCAGCCCCAGCATTTT.

J is TRBJ1-5 and V is TRBV25-1; no firm D call. V lost 3 bases to trimming and J lost 0 bases, with 9 bases between them. The CDR3 spans 15 residues. Per the germline V gene, CDR1 is MGHDK and CDR2 is SYGVNS. CDR3 protein: CASSDGLSSNQPQHF. The DNA of the CDR3 is TGTGCCAGCAGTGATGGCCTGAGTAGCAATCAGCCCCAGCATTTT.

The gene calls are TRBV3-1 and TRBJ2-1; the D is unclear. CDR3 size: 14 residues. V lost 3 bases and J lost 2, with 8 bases in between. Germline V gives CDR1 LGHDT, CDR2 YNNKEL (reference sequence). As DNA, the CDR3 is TGTGCCAGCAGCCAGGGTGGGACCTACAATGAGCAGTTCTTC. Amino acid sequence: CASSQGGTYNEQFF.

The rearrangement joins TRBV18 to TRBJ2-7; tentative D call: TRBD1 (6 bases). This CDR3 has 14 amino acids. Germline V gene lookup returns CDR1 KGHSH and CDR2 LQKENI. V was trimmed by 3 bases and J by 6 bases, leaving 15 bases between them. CDR3 loop: CASSPAGTLGEQYF. CDR3 in DNA: TGTGCCAGCTCACCGGCCGGGACACTGGGCGAGCAGTACTTC.

The gene calls are TRBV4-1 and TRBJ2-1; 11 bases match TRBD2. There are 17 residues in the CDR3. Trimming at V came to 3 bases and at J to 0 bases, leaving 4 bases not matched to a gene. CDR1 and CDR2 (germline): MGHRA, YSYEKL. This CDR3 reads CASSQGLAVSSYNEQFF. The DNA for the CDR3 is TGCGCCAGCAGCCAGGGACTAGCGGTAAGCTCCTACAATGAGCAGTTCTTC.

The chain uses TRBV28 and TRBJ1-1; 7 bases map to TRBD1. From germline, CDR1 is MDHEN and CDR2 SYDVKM. The CDR3 runs to 12 residues. V was clipped by 8 bases and J by 7 bases; unmatched bases: 7. The CDR3 reads CASSTGSGEAFF. CDR3 coding DNA: TGTGCCAGCTCGACAGGGTCTGGTGAAGCTTTCTTT.